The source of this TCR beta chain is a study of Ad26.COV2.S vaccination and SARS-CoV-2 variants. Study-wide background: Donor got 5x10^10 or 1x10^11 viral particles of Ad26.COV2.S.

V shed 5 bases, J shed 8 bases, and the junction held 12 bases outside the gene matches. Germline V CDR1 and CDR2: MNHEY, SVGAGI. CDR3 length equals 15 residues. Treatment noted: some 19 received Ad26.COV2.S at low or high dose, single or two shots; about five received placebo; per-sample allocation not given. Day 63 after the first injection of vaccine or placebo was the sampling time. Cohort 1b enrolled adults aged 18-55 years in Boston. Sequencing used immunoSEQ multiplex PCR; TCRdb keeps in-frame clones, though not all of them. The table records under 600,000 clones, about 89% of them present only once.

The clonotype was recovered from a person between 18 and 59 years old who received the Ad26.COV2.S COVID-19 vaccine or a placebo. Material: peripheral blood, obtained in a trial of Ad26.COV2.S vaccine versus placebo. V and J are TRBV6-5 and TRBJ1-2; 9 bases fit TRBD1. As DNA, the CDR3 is TGTGCCAGCAGTACTGGGACAGGGCGAGGAAGGGGCTACACCTTC. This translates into CASSTGTGRGRGYTF.